This T cell receptor beta chain was sequenced in a study of CD8 T cells in Susac syndrome. About this clonotype: Its antigen is not known.

TCR beta was sequenced from blood CD8+ and CD4+ T cells. An input of roughly 0.5 to 1 ug of RNA was subjected to reverse transcription using random hexamers. The method of amplification for TCR beta CDR3 was immunoSEQ multiplex PCR, covering 54 Vbeta and 13 Jbeta. TCRdb reprocessed the immunoSEQ multiplex PCR reads with MiXCR, giving one entry per CDR3 protein. The sample holds more than 95,000 distinct CDR3 sequences, 90% to 95% seen once. Study-wide results and limits: The study conceded that relatively few individuals underwent its TCR sequencing and HLA analysis.

This receptor was taken from a human donor in good health. The specimen was CD4+ T cells from PBMCs.

DNA of the CDR3: TGTGCCATCAGTCCGGCGGGGACAGATACGCAGTATTTT. Translating gives CAISPAGTDTQYF. The J gene is TRBJ2-3, the V gene TRBV10-3; tentatively, D is TRBD2 (6 bases). CDR1 is ENHRY and CDR2 is SYGVKD in the germline V gene. Trimming pared 5 bases from V and 3 bases from J, leaving 9 bases between. The CDR3 runs 13 residues.